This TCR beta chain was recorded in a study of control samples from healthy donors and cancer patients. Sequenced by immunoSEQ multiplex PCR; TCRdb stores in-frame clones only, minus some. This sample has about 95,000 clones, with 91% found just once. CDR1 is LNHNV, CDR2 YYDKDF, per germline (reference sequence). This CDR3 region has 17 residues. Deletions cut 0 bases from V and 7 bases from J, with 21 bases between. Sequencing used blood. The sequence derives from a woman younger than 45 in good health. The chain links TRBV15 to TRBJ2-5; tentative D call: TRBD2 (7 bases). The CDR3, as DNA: TGTGCCACCAGCAGAGATCCGGGAAGGGAGGGGGAAGGGACCCAGTACTTC. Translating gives CATSRDPGREGEGTQYF. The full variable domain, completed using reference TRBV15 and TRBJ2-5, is DAMVIQNPRYQVTQFGKPVTLSCSQTLNHNVMYWYQQKSSQAPKLLFHYYDKDFNNEADTPDNFQSRRPNTSFCFLDIRSPGLGDTAMYLCATSRDPGREGEGTQYFGPGTRLLVL.